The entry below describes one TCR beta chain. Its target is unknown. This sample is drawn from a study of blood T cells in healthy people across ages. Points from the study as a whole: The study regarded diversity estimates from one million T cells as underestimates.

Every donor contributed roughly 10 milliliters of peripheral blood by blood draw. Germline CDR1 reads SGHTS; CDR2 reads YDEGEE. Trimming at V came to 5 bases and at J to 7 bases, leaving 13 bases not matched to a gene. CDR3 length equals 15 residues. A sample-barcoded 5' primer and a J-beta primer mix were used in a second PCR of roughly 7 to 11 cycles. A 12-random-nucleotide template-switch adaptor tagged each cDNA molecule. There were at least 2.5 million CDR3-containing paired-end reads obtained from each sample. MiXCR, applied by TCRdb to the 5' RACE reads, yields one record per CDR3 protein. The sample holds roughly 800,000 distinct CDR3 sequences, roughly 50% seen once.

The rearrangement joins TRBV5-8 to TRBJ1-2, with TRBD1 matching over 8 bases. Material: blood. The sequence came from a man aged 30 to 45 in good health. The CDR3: CASSPRTGRKSGYTF. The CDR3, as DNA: TGTGCCAGCAGTCCGCGGACAGGGAGGAAAAGTGGCTACACCTTC.